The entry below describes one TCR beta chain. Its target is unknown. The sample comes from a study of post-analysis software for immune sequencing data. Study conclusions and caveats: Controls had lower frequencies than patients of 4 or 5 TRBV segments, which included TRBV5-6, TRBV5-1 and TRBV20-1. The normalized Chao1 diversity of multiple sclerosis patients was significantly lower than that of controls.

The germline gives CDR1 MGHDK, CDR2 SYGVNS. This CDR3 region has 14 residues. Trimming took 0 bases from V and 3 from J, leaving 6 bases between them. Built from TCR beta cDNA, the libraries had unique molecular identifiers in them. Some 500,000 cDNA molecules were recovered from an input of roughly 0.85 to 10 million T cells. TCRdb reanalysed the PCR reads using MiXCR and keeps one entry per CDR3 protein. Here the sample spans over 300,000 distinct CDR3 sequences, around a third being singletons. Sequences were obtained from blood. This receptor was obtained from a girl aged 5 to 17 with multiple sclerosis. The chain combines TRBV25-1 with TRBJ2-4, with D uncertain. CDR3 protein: CASSEYGDKNIQYF. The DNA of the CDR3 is TGTGCCAGCAGTGAATATGGGGACAAAAACATTCAGTACTTC.